This is a list of T cell receptor beta chains from one sample in a study of glioma-infiltrating T cells after dendritic cell vaccination. The assay was immunoSEQ multiplex PCR, and TCRdb's table has in-frame clones only and misses some. The table includes about 64,000 clones, more than 75% detected once. Sequencing was performed on blood, taken before dendritic cell vaccination. The receptors stem from a human donor with glioblastoma. CDR3s include the opening cysteine and the closing phenylalanine or tryptophan. A D gene is named only where the DNA matches it firmly. Not all rows give a size; the values are once, few, many and, for expanded clones, a class.

cdr3_length	v_call	d_call	j_call	clone_size	cdr3_aa	cdr3_nt
13	TRBV7-2	NA	TRBJ1-1	few	CASSTQSNTEAFF	TGTGCCAGCAGCACCCAGTCGAACACTGAAGCTTTCTTT
15	TRBV28	TRBD2	TRBJ2-1	few	CASSTSGGPLNEQFF	TGTGCCAGCAGTACTAGCGGGGGACCCCTCAATGAGCAGTTCTTC
15	TRBV2	NA	TRBJ2-1	NA	CASRITGGSYNEQFF	TGTGCCAGCAGGATCACAGGCGGCTCCTACAATGAGCAGTTCTTC
13	TRBV7-2	TRBD1	TRBJ2-2	NA	CASSTQGVGELFF	TGTGCCAGCAGCACACAGGGGGTCGGGGAGCTGTTTTTT
13	TRBV29-1	TRBD2	TRBJ2-1	NA	CSVERGLANGQFF	TGCAGCGTTGAAAGGGGACTAGCTAACGGGCAGTTCTTC
16	TRBV19	TRBD2	TRBJ2-5	NA	CASSKIGLAGTETQYF	TGTGCCAGTAGTAAAATAGGACTAGCGGGGACGGAGACCCAGTACTTC
15	TRBV27	NA	TRBJ1-6	NA	CASAQGNTYNSPLHF	TGTGCCAGCGCACAGGGCAACACCTATAATTCACCCCTCCACTTT
13	TRBV19	NA	TRBJ2-7	NA	CASSIKGPYEQYF	TGTGCCAGTAGTATAAAGGGGCCCTACGAGCAGTACTTC
14	TRBV5-1	NA	TRBJ1-2	NA	CASSLGQSNYGYTF	TGCGCCAGCAGCCTCGGACAGTCTAACTATGGCTACACCTTC
14	TRBV11-3	NA	TRBJ2-1	NA	CASSHDSSYNEQFF	TGTGCCAGCAGCCACGATAGCTCCTACAATGAGCAGTTCTTC
13	TRBV2	NA	TRBJ2-7	NA	CASSRETVYEQYF	TGTGCCAGCAGCCGAGAAACCGTCTACGAGCAGTACTTC
17	TRBV29-1	TRBD2	TRBJ2-2	few	CSVGRRGEGKVTGELFF	TGCAGCGTTGGCCGGAGAGGGGAGGGGAAGGTCACCGGGGAGCTGTTTTTT
14	TRBV4-2	TRBD1	TRBJ1-1	NA	CASSRTGGLTEAFF	TGTGCCAGCAGCCGAACAGGGGGTTTAACTGAAGCTTTCTTT
19	TRBV15	TRBD1	TRBJ1-4	NA	CATSRDRQGLVMPNEKLFF	TGTGCCACCAGCAGAGATCGACAGGGGCTAGTAATGCCCAATGAAAAACTGTTTTTT
16	TRBV5-1	NA	TRBJ2-3	NA	CASSYEQGLGADTQYF	TGCGCCAGCAGCTACGAACAGGGTTTGGGTGCAGATACGCAGTATTTT
16	TRBV6-4	NA	TRBJ2-6	NA	CASSDSASSGANVLTF	TGTGCCAGCAGTGACTCGGCCAGCTCTGGGGCCAACGTCCTGACTTTC
12	TRBV6-1	NA	TRBJ1-4	NA	CASGGEPEKLFF	TGTGCCTCTGGGGGGGAGCCTGAAAAACTGTTTTTT
16	TRBV5-6	TRBD1	TRBJ1-2	NA	CASSLRTGTADYGYTF	TGTGCCAGCAGCTTGAGGACCGGGACAGCAGACTATGGCTACACCTTC
13	TRBV7-7	NA	TRBJ2-7	NA	CASSLGGQDEQYF	TGTGCTAGCAGCTTAGGGGGGCAGGACGAGCAGTACTTC
16	TRBV28	NA	TRBJ2-2	NA	CASSFPGLLNTGELFF	TGTGCCAGCAGTTTCCCCGGTTTGTTGAACACCGGGGAGCTGTTTTTT
15	TRBV6-5	NA	TRBJ1-2	once	CASSYSMAGAYGYTF	TGTGCCAGCAGTTACTCGATGGCAGGGGCCTATGGCTACACCTTC
14	TRBV19	TRBD1	TRBJ2-3	NA	CASRHRGSTDTQYF	TGTGCCAGTAGACACAGGGGTAGCACAGATACGCAGTATTTT
18	TRBV10-3	TRBD1	TRBJ2-5	NA	CAISVPSDGTGYQETQYF	TGTGCCATCAGTGTCCCCTCCGACGGGACAGGGTACCAAGAGACCCAGTACTTC